The 17 T cell receptor beta chains below come from one sample, sequenced in a study of Ad26.COV2.S vaccination and SARS-CoV-2 variants. Generated by immunoSEQ multiplex PCR, the TCRdb table keeps only in-frame clones and is missing some. This sample yields 350,000 to 600,000 clones, of which 89% are seen a single time; about 1.5% belongs to the top ten. Documented treatment: roughly 18 received Ad26.COV2.S at low or high dose, single or two shots; 5 received placebo; per-sample allocation not given. After the first vaccine or placebo injection, samples were drawn on day 63. This sample comprised peripheral blood, obtained in a trial of Ad26.COV2.S vaccine versus placebo. Every receptor here comes from a person between 18 and 65 years old who received the Ad26.COV2.S COVID-19 vaccine or a placebo.

The J gene is TRBJ2-7, the V gene TRBV6-5; maybe TRBD1 (5 bases). The CDR3 is 13 amino acids. The ends were cut back, 6 bases at V and 6 bases at J, with 15 bases in the middle. Germline values: CDR1 MNHEY, CDR2 SVGAGI. CDR3 coding DNA: TGTGCCAGCAGACAGACAGTCCTGGGCGAGCAGTACTTC. Amino acids: CASRQTVLGEQYF.

The chain uses TRBV5-1 and TRBJ2-5, with a weak D call TRBD1 (5 bases). The V gene's germline CDR1 is SGHRS and CDR2 YFSETQ. The V end was cut by 1 base, the J end by 4 bases, with 14 bases between. This CDR3 spans 15 amino acids. CDR3 nucleotide sequence: TGCGCCAGCAGCTTGTGGGCAGGGTTGGGAGAGACCCAGTACTTC. It yields the protein CASSLWAGLGETQYF.

V is TRBV19 and J is TRBJ1-1; D gene uncertain. Germline lookup yields CDR1 LNHDA and CDR2 SQIVND (reference sequence). There are 15 residues in the CDR3. Trimming shortened V by 8 bases and J by 1 base, and 17 bases separated the two germline ends. CDR3 sequence: CASRRTLFGNTEAFF. The DNA for the CDR3 is TGTGCCAGTCGACGGACTCTTTTTGGGAACACTGAAGCTTTCTTT.

Only one count was recorded for this clone. The chain joins TRBV19 to TRBJ2-7; 9 nucleotides line up with TRBD1. This CDR3 region has 13 residues. Germline V lookup: CDR1 LNHDA, CDR2 SQIVND (reference sequence). Losses at the gene ends were 4 bases for V and 3 bases for J; bases not matched to a gene: 1. This CDR3 is CASSTDRGYEQYF. CDR3 coding DNA: TGTGCCAGTAGTACGGACAGGGGCTACGAGCAGTACTTC.

The chain recombines TRBV5-1 with TRBJ1-1; 10 bases agree with TRBD1. CDR3 length equals 16 residues. CDR1 is SGHRS and CDR2 is YFSETQ in the germline V gene. V gave up 0 bases and J gave up 5 bases; unmatched junction bases: 7. In DNA form, the CDR3 reads TGCGCCAGCAGCTTGGGACAGGGGGCCCGGGAGACTGAAGCTTTCTTT. Protein sequence: CASSLGQGARETEAFF.

The chain carries TRBV29-1 and TRBJ1-2; D is possibly TRBD1 (5 bases). The V end was cut by 0 bases, the J end by 7 bases, with 9 bases between. The germline CDR1 and CDR2 sequences are SQVTM and ANQGSEA. The CDR3 has 12 amino acids. The CDR3 DNA follows: TGCAGCGTTGAAGAAGGGGCTCGTGGCTACACCTTC. Protein sequence: CSVEEGARGYTF.

The chain combines TRBV25-1 with TRBJ2-5, with 9 nucleotides matching TRBD1. From germline, CDR1 is MGHDK and CDR2 SYGVNS. V gave up 5 bases and J gave up 2 bases; unmatched junction bases: 3. The CDR3 is 14 residues long. The CDR3 DNA is TGTGCCAGCAGTAAAGGACAGGGGCAAGAGACCCAGTACTTC. This translates into CASSKGQGQETQYF.

V is TRBV24-1 and J is TRBJ2-2, with unresolved D. This CDR3 region has 17 residues. Deletions cut 6 bases from V and 0 bases from J, with 16 bases between. Germline V gene sequence: CDR1 KGHDR, CDR2 SFDVKD. DNA of the CDR3: TGTGCCACCAGTACGAACAATGCAGGTCCGAACACCGGGGAGCTGTTTTTT. It specifies CATSTNNAGPNTGELFF.

CDR3 residues: CASSLATSGYTDTQYF. The CDR3 nucleotides are TGCGCCAGCAGCTTGGCTACTAGCGGATACACAGATACGCAGTATTTT. J is TRBJ2-3 and V is TRBV5-1; 8 bases map to TRBD2. V gave up 0 bases and J gave up 2 bases; unmatched junction bases: 5. The CDR3 extends over 16 amino acids. From germline, CDR1 is SGHRS and CDR2 YFSETQ. Variable domain in full (rest from reference TRBV5-1 and TRBJ2-3): KAGVTQTPRYLIKTRGQQVTLSCSPISGHRSVSWYQQTPGQGLQFLFEYFSETQRNKGNFPGRFSGRQFSNSRSEMNVSTLELGDSALYLCASSLATSGYTDTQYFGPGTRLTVL.

The rearrangement uses TRBV30 and TRBJ1-6; no clear D gene. The CDR3 contains 12 residues. Germline V gene sequence: CDR1 GTSNPN, CDR2 SVGIG (reference sequence). Trimming left V 5 bases short and J 7 bases short, with 9 bases between. CDR3 amino acids: CAWEHSNSPLHF. The DNA for the CDR3 is TGTGCCTGGGAACATTCGAATTCACCCCTCCACTTT.

This chain links TRBV11-2 with TRBJ2-1; 8 positions match TRBD1. Germline CDR1 is SGHAT and CDR2 is FQNNGV. Unmatched junction bases numbered 6, after V lost 1 base and J lost 4 bases. The CDR3 totals 16 residues. The CDR3 region has the DNA TGTGCCAGCAGCTTAGGGACAGGGTTTTTATACAATGAGCAGTTCTTC. Amino acids: CASSLGTGFLYNEQFF.

The chain recombines TRBV2 with TRBJ2-1; 8 bases agree with TRBD1. CDR1 and CDR2 (germline): SNHLY, FYNNEI. This CDR3 has 12 residues. The junction had 7 bases not matched to a gene; V was cut back by 6 bases and J by 12 bases. CDR3 nucleotides: TGTGCCAGCAGCGACAGGGGACGCTGGCAGTTCTTC. This gives the protein CASSDRGRWQFF.

This sequence joins TRBV11-2 and TRBJ2-5, with 9 bases fitting TRBD2. The CDR3 extends over 16 amino acids. V lost 5 bases and J lost 0; bases outside the gene matches: 7. Germline CDR1 is SGHAT and CDR2 is FQNNGV. The CDR3 spells CASSTRLADHQETQYF. The CDR3 coding sequence is TGTGCCAGCAGCACGAGACTAGCGGATCACCAAGAGACCCAGTACTTC. The full variable domain, with the rest looked up from reference TRBV11-2 and TRBJ2-5, is EAGVAQSPRYKIIEKRQSVAFWCNPISGHATLYWYQQILGQGPKLLIQFQNNGVVDDSQLPKDRFSAERLKGVDSTLKIQPAKLEDSAVYLCASSTRLADHQETQYFGPGTRLLVL.

The genes are TRBV18 and TRBJ2-5; TRBD1 might be the D (5 bases). CDR3 length: 15 amino acids. Between the trimmed V and J ends, which lost 5 bases and 4 bases, there was a span of 17 bases. Germline CDR1 and CDR2: KGHSH and LQKENI. The CDR3 sequence is CASSRLQGERETQYF. CDR3 nucleotides: TGTGCCAGCTCAAGACTTCAGGGTGAGAGAGAGACCCAGTACTTC.

This clone was observed a single time. CDR3 coding DNA: TGTGCCAGCAGTTTATCCGGGACAGGGACCTACACCTTC. This encodes CASSLSGTGTYTF. The chain combines TRBV6-2 or TRBV6-3 with TRBJ1-2; 9 bases line up with TRBD1. CDR1 MNHEY and CDR2 SVGEGT come from the germline V gene. CDR3 size: 13 residues. The V and J ends lost 4 bases and 10 bases, in that order; junction bases with no gene match: 7.

The chain couples TRBV2 to TRBJ1-6, with D uncertain. This CDR3 is 16 amino acids long. Trimming left V 2 bases short and J 10 bases short, with 18 bases between. The germline gives CDR1 SNHLY, CDR2 FYNNEI. CDR3 sequence: CASSERAAGGQSPLHF. CDR3 bases: TGTGCCAGCAGTGAACGAGCGGCAGGAGGGCAATCACCCCTCCACTTT.

The chain uses TRBV18 and TRBJ1-2; D perhaps matches TRBD1 (5 bases). This CDR3 comprises 15 residues. Germline V gene lookup returns CDR1 KGHSH and CDR2 LQKENI. Trimming took off 4 bases at V and 0 bases at J, with 12 bases between the two ends. Here the CDR3 DNA reads TGTGCCAGCTCACGCGACAGTTTAGCTAACTATGGCTACACCTTC. This translates into CASSRDSLANYGYTF.